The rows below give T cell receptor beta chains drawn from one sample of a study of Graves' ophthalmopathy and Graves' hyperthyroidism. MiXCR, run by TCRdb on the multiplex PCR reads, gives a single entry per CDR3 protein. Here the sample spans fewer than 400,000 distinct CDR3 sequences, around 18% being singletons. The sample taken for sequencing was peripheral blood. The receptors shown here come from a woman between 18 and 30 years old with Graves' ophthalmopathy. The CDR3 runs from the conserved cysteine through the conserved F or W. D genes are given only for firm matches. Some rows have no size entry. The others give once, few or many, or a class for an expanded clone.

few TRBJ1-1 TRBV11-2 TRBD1 CASSSNRGGMNTEAFF TGTGCCAGCAGCTCTAACAGGGGAGGGATGAACACTGAAGCTTTCTTT
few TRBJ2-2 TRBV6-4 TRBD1 CASSDSHTGGLMNTGELFF TGTGCCAGCAGTGACTCCCATACAGGGGGCCTAATGAACACCGGGGAGCTGTTTTTT
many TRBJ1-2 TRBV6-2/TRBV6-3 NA CASRGGRLGYTF TGTGCCAGCAGGGGCGGAAGGCTTGGCTACACCTTC
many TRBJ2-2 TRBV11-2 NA CASSLQGLRSNTGELFF TGTGCCAGCAGCTTACAGGGATTGAGGTCGAACACCGGGGAGCTGTTTTTT
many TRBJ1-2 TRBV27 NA CASRFRGGNYGYTF TGTGCCAGCAGGTTCCGGGGAGGGAACTATGGCTACACCTTC
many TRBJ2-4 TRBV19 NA CASSIDGNNMGLAKNIQYF TGTGCCAGTAGTATAGATGGAAATAACATGGGGCTAGCCAAAAACATTCAGTACTTC
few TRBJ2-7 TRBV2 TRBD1 CASRDRGLLHEQYF TGTGCCAGCAGAGACAGGGGGCTTCTTCACGAGCAGTACTTC
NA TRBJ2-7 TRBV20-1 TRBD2 CSATGLADSYEQYF TGCAGTGCTACTGGACTAGCGGATTCCTACGAGCAGTACTTC
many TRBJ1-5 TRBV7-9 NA CASSLSGQGDQPQHF TGTGCCAGCAGCTTATCGGGCCAGGGCGATCAGCCCCAGCATTTT
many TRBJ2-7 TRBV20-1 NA CSAYRDSSYEQYF TGCAGTGCTTACCGGGACTCATCCTACGAGCAGTACTTC
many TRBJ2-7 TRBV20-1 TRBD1 CSAEPGTVTWEQYF TGCAGTGCTGAACCGGGGACAGTGACTTGGGAGCAGTACTTC
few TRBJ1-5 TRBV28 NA CASRDLNRVQPQHF TGTGCCAGCAGGGACCTAAACAGGGTTCAGCCCCAGCATTTT
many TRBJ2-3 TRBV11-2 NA CASSLSPGTDTQYF TGTGCCAGCAGCTTAAGCCCAGGGACAGATACGCAGTATTTT
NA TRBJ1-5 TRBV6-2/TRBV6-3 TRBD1 CASTEDRDGNQPQHF TGTGCCAGCACGGAGGACAGGGATGGCAATCAGCCCCAGCATTTT
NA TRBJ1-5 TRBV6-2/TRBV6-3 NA CASSRAGGGAQPQHF TGTGCCAGCAGTCGCGCCGGGGGGGGTGCTCAGCCCCAGCATTTT
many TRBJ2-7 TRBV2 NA CASSEALALTYEQYF TGTGCCAGCAGTGAAGCGCTAGCTCTTACCTACGAGCAGTACTTC
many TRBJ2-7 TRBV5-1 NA CASSLASGGLQYEQYF TGCGCCAGCAGCTTGGCTTCAGGGGGACTACAGTACGAGCAGTACTTC
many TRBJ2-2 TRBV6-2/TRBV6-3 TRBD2 CASRGSGRDTGELFF TGTGCCAGCAGAGGTAGCGGGAGGGACACCGGGGAGCTGTTTTTT
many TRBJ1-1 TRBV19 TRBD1 CASSTGTGAVQAFF TGTGCCAGTAGTACCGGGACAGGGGCAGTTCAAGCTTTCTTT
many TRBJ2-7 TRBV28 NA CASSWAGPNEQYF TGTGCCAGCAGTTGGGCAGGGCCTAACGAGCAGTACTTC
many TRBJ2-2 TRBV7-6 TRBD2 CASSPRGGSGTGKLFF TGTGCCAGCAGCCCAAGGGGAGGGAGTGGGACCGGGAAGCTGTTTTTT
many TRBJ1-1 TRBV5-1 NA CASSLGPHSNTEAFF TGCGCCAGCAGCTTGGGTCCTCATTCGAACACTGAAGCTTTCTTT
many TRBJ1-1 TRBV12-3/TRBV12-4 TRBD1 CASRLGQLYHTEAFF TGTGCCAGCCGTTTGGGACAGCTCTACCACACTGAAGCTTTCTTT
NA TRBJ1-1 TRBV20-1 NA CSARDSSFTEAFF TGCAGTGCTAGAGACTCGTCTTTTACTGAAGCTTTCTTT
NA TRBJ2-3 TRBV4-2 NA CASSQDPRGAQYF TGTGCCAGCAGCCAAGACCCGAGAGGGGCGCAGTATTTT
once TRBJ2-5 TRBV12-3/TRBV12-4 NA CASSSLWPGEETQYF TGTGCCAGCAGTTCCCTTTGGCCGGGGGAAGAGACCCAGTACTTC
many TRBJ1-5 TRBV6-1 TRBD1 CASSQGQSNQPQHF TGTGCCAGCAGTCAGGGACAGAGCAATCAGCCCCAGCATTTT
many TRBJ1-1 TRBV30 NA CAWSATGEGAFF TGTGCCTGGAGTGCAACAGGCGAAGGCGCTTTCTTT
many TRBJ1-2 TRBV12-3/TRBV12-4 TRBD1 CASSLKTGKVHGYTF TGTGCCAGCAGTTTAAAGACAGGGAAGGTCCATGGCTACACCTTC
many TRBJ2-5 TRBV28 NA CASSPFSETQYF TGTGCCAGCAGTCCCTTTTCAGAGACCCAGTACTTC
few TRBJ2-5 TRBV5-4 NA CASSEATRRGALGETQYF TGTGCCAGCAGCGAGGCCACCAGACGGGGGGCGCTGGGAGAGACCCAGTACTTC
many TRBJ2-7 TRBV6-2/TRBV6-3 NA CATGDGYEQYF TGTGCCACCGGGGACGGTTACGAGCAGTACTTC
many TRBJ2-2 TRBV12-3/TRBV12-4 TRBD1 CASSSATLTGGAVGELFF TGTGCCAGCAGTTCCGCGACCTTGACAGGGGGCGCGGTCGGGGAGCTGTTTTTT
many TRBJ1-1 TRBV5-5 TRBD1 CASSSGTGETEAFF TGTGCCAGCAGCTCCGGGACAGGGGAGACTGAAGCTTTCTTT
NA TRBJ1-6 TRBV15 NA CATSRDRLEGSPLHF TGTGCCACCAGCAGAGATCGCCTAGAAGGTTCACCCCTCCACTTT
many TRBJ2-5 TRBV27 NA CASSWDGGTQETQYF TGTGCCAGCAGCTGGGACGGTGGTACCCAAGAGACCCAGTACTTC
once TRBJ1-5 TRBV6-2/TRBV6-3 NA CASSPHIDNQPQHF TGTGCCAGCAGTCCCCATATTGACAATCAGCCCCAGCATTTT
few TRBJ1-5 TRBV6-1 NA CASSAGTAKPNQPQHF TGTGCCAGCAGCGCCGGGACGGCGAAACCAAATCAGCCCCAGCATTTT
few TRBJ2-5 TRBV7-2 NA CASSLRRQMYQETQYF TGTGCCAGCAGCTTAAGGCGACAAATGTACCAAGAGACCCAGTACTTC
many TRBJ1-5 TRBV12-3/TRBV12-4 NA CASSFQGLSNQPQHF TGTGCCAGCAGTTTTCAGGGGCTTAGCAATCAGCCCCAGCATTTT
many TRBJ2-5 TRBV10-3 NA CAIEGAGGNGTQYF TGTGCCATAGAGGGAGCGGGTGGCAACGGGACCCAGTACTTC
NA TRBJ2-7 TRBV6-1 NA CASRQETYEQYF TGTGCCAGCCGACAGGAAACCTACGAGCAGTACTTC
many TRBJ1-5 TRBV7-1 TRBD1 CASSSAGDRGYSGVQPQHF TGTGCCAGCAGCTCAGCCGGGGACAGGGGATATAGTGGAGTTCAGCCCCAGCATTTT
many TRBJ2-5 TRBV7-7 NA CASSLDTLRETQYF TGTGCTAGCAGTCTCGACACCCTGCGGGAGACCCAGTACTTC
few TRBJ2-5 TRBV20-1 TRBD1 CGAWDRLAETQYF TGCGGAGCGTGGGACAGGCTAGCGGAGACCCAGTACTTC
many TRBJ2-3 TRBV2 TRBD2 CANGGLAGDTDTQYF TGTGCCAACGGAGGACTAGCGGGGGACACAGATACGCAGTATTTT
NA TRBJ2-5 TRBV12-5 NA CASGVGETQYF TGTGCTAGTGGCGTCGGGGAGACCCAGTACTTC
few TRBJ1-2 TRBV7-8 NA CASSLLGQGYTF TGTGCCAGCAGCTTACTGGGGCAAGGCTACACCTTC
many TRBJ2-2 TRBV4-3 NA CASSQEINREMVFF TGCGCCAGCAGCCAAGAAATCAACAGAGAGATGGTGTTTTTT
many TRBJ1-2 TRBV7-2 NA CASSLVSPPEGYTF TGTGCCAGCAGCTTAGTTTCCCCTCCCGAGGGCTACACCTTC
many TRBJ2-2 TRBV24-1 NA CATSDSRDGVFF TGTGCCACCAGTGACTCCCGGGACGGGGTGTTTTTT
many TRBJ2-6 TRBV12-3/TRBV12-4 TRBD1 CASSFTPTGDFSGANVLTF TGTGCCAGCAGTTTCACCCCGACAGGGGACTTCTCTGGGGCCAACGTCCTGACTTTC
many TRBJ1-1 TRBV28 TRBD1 CASSFERQGWNTEAFF TGTGCCAGCAGTTTTGAGAGACAGGGTTGGAACACTGAAGCTTTCTTT
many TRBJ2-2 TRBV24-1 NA CATSDSPGELFF TGTGCCACCAGTGATTCACCCGGGGAGCTGTTTTTT